These 24 T cell receptor beta chains came from one sample sequenced in a study of cytomegalovirus exposure and HLA in healthy donors. Amplification used 60 Vbeta primers and 13 Jbeta primers. Method: immunoSEQ multiplex PCR; TCRdb's copy keeps in-frame clones and lacks some. The sample includes approximately 74,000 clones, approximately 80% of them seen just once. Sequenced: PBMCs. Receptor source: a woman between 25 and 40 years old in good health and CMV-seronegative.

This chain links TRBV11-3 with TRBJ1-3, with 8 bases identical to TRBD1. The CDR3 loop spans 13 amino acids. V lost 3 bases, J lost 10 bases, and 5 bases stayed unmatched. Per germline, CDR1 SGHNT and CDR2 YENEEA. The DNA for the CDR3 is TGTGCCAGCAGCTTGCAGGGGGCAGATACCATATATTTT. Translated, it gives CASSLQGADTIYF.

The chain has TRBV23-1 and TRBJ1-2, with D possibly matching TRBD1 (5 bases). TRBV23-1 is sorted into the ORF group, with uncertain function. This CDR3 comprises 15 residues. With 5 bases removed from V and 1 base from J, the gap between germline ends came to 14 bases. The CDR3 sequence is CASSSGTPINYGYTF. For the CDR3, the DNA is TGCGCCAGCAGTTCCGGGACTCCGATTAACTATGGCTACACCTTC.

The rearrangement joins TRBV5-4 to TRBJ1-1, with TRBD1 as a possible D gene (5 bases). The germline V gene has CDR1 SGHNT and CDR2 YYREEE (reference sequence). CDR3 length equals 15 residues. V lost 3 bases and J lost 0, with 12 bases in between. CDR3 bases: TGTGCCAGCAGCTGGGGGGAAGGATTGAACACTGAAGCTTTCTTT. Its translation: CASSWGEGLNTEAFF.

The chain has TRBV4-1 and TRBJ2-1; D uncertain. Trimming pared 0 bases from V and 2 bases from J, leaving 14 bases between. The CDR3 has 17 residues. Germline V gene sequence: CDR1 MGHRA, CDR2 YSYEKL. The CDR3 region has the DNA TGCGCCAGCAGCCAAGATCTTTACTTTCCTACCTACAATGAGCAGTTCTTC. The encoded protein is CASSQDLYFPTYNEQFF.

Here the CDR3 reads CATSRGLLGGSPLHF. CDR3 nucleotides: TGTGCCACCAGCAGGGGCCTCCTGGGAGGTTCACCCCTCCACTTT. The rearrangement links TRBV15 to TRBJ1-6; D ambiguous. The germline V and J ends were trimmed by 3 bases and 9 bases, with 15 bases remaining between them. Germline CDR1 reads LNHNV; CDR2 reads YYDKDF (reference sequence). The CDR3 has 15 residues.

The chain employs TRBV29-1 and TRBJ2-7; 11 bases agree with TRBD1. CDR1 is SQVTM and CDR2 is ANQGSEA in the germline V gene. The CDR3 is made up of 12 amino acids. V lost 6 bases and J lost 7; bases outside the gene matches: 5. CDR3 in DNA: TGCAGCGTCGGACAGGGGGCTGGAGAGCAGTACTTC. Protein product: CSVGQGAGEQYF.

The chain uses TRBV28 and TRBJ1-2; no reliable D call. V was trimmed by 8 bases and J by 7 bases, leaving 11 bases between them. Germline V lookup: CDR1 MDHEN, CDR2 SYDVKM. The length of the CDR3 is 11 residues. The CDR3 DNA follows: TGTGCCAGCCAAGAACAACGTGGCTACACCTTC. It translates to CASQEQRGYTF.

The chain combines TRBV7-2 with TRBJ1-1, with D possibly matching TRBD1 (6 bases). The ends were cut back, 1 base at V and 7 bases at J, with 7 bases in the middle. This CDR3 has 12 amino acids. CDR1 SGHTA and CDR2 FQGNSA come from the germline V gene. CDR3 bases: TGTGCCAGCAGCTTAGTGACAGGTGAAGCTTTCTTT. Its protein is CASSLVTGEAFF.

The chain employs TRBV27 and TRBJ2-7; possibly TRBD1 for D (6 bases). V gave up 3 bases and J gave up 3 bases, with 15 bases separating them. Per germline, CDR1 MNHEY and CDR2 SMNVEV (reference sequence). The CDR3 is 15 amino acids. Here the CDR3 reads CASSFYRGTNYEQYF. DNA of the CDR3: TGTGCCAGCAGTTTTTATAGGGGGACGAACTACGAGCAGTACTTC.

V gene TRBV5-6 combines with J gene TRBJ2-2; 8 bases are shared with TRBD2. The CDR3 length is 16 residues. The junction had 9 bases not matched to a gene; V was cut back by 4 bases and J by 4 bases. Germline-derived CDR1 and CDR2 are SGHDT and YYEEEE. CDR3 in DNA: TGTGCCAGCAGCCCGTACCCCGGGACTAGCACCGGGGAGCTGTTTTTT. Its translation: CASSPYPGTSTGELFF.

J is TRBJ1-1 and V is TRBV27; D gene ambiguous. The CDR3 consists of 14 residues. Germline values: CDR1 MNHEY, CDR2 SMNVEV (reference sequence). Trimming stripped 5 bases from V and 4 bases from J, with 14 bases between. CDR3 sequence: CASSPWGGGTEAFF. The CDR3 DNA sequence: TGTGCCAGCAGTCCTTGGGGAGGAGGCACTGAAGCTTTCTTT.

The chain links TRBV6-5 to TRBJ2-1; D is unresolved. CDR3 size: 16 residues. V lost 0 bases and J 3 bases, leaving 12 bases between the germline ends. In germline, CDR1 is MNHEY, CDR2 SVGAGI. The CDR3 spells CASSYSPVADYNEQFF. In DNA, the CDR3 is TGTGCCAGCAGTTACTCGCCAGTTGCGGACTACAATGAGCAGTTCTTC.

The chain couples TRBV5-6 to TRBJ2-3, with D maybe TRBD2 (5 bases). V was clipped by 5 bases and J by 8 bases, with 12 bases between them. Germline CDR1 and CDR2: SGHDT and YYEEEE. CDR3 length equals 12 residues. The DNA for the CDR3 is TGTGCCAGCAGGCGGGCTGGGAGTACGCAGTATTTT. This codes for CASRRAGSTQYF.

The chain combines TRBV11-2 with TRBJ1-1; a possible D gene is TRBD1 (6 bases). Germline V lookup: CDR1 SGHAT, CDR2 FQNNGV. V lost 4 bases to trimming and J lost 5 bases, with 17 bases between them. The CDR3 sequence is 15 residues long. The DNA of the CDR3 is TGTGCCAGCAGCTCTACCATGACAGGCAAAACTGAAGCTTTCTTT. Amino acids: CASSSTMTGKTEAFF.

The chain employs TRBV21-1 and TRBJ1-1. TRBV21-1 is shown as a pseudogene. CDR3 size: 14 residues. The CDR3 sequence: CASSKAPVRTEAFF. DNA for the CDR3: TGTGCCAGCAGCAAAGCCCCGGTTCGCACTGAAGCTTTCTTT.

This sequence joins TRBV4-1 and TRBJ1-1; 8 nucleotides agree with TRBD1. From germline, CDR1 is MGHRA and CDR2 YSYEKL. Trimming cost V 5 bases and J 4 bases; bases outside gene matches: 6. The CDR3 is 14 amino acids. CDR3 sequence: CASSIGQGVTEAFF. The DNA for the CDR3 is TGCGCCAGCAGCATTGGACAGGGTGTCACTGAAGCTTTCTTT.

V gene TRBV6-1 combines with J gene TRBJ1-4, with D possibly matching TRBD1 (5 bases). This CDR3 has 13 amino acids. From germline, CDR1 is MNHNS and CDR2 SASEGT. V shed 11 bases and J shed 7 bases, with 17 bases lying between them. CDR3 DNA sequence: TGTGCCGCGACGGGGGGGATGCGTGAAAAACTGTTTTTT. Protein product: CAATGGMREKLFF.

This rearrangement joins TRBV4-3 to TRBJ2-7; the match to TRBD2 covers 10 bases. The V segment lost 0 bases and the J segment 3 bases; nucleotides outside the gene matches: 11. The germline gives CDR1 LGHNA, CDR2 YSLEER. The CDR3 totals 18 residues. CDR3 protein: CASSQDAPVAGGYYEQYF. The CDR3 DNA is TGCGCCAGCAGCCAAGACGCCCCCGTAGCGGGGGGCTACTACGAGCAGTACTTC.

This clone was seen more than once but under ten times. The chain links TRBV15 to TRBJ2-2; TRBD2 aligns across 10 bases. CDR1 is LNHNV and CDR2 is YYDKDF in the germline V gene (reference sequence). The CDR3 is made up of 19 amino acids. The V gene end was trimmed by 2 bases and the J gene end by 5 bases; junction bases not matched to a gene: 14. The CDR3 DNA reads TGTGCCACCAGCAGACACGGGTTGATAGCGGGGGGCCTTACCGGGGAGCTGTTTTTT. Encoded protein: CATSRHGLIAGGLTGELFF.

This rearrangement joins TRBV5-6 to TRBJ1-2; 7 bases are shared with TRBD1. The CDR3 contains 17 residues. CDR1 SGHDT and CDR2 YYEEEE come from the germline V gene. Unmatched junction bases numbered 20, after V lost 4 bases and J lost 8 bases. CDR3 protein: CASSLGWDSRVLDGYTF. DNA of the CDR3: TGTGCCAGCAGCCTGGGGTGGGACAGTCGGGTGCTGGACGGCTACACCTTC.

The V and J genes are TRBV6-5 and TRBJ2-5; no clear D gene. The CDR3 extends over 13 amino acids. V was pared by 5 bases and J by 0 bases, with 7 bases between. Germline CDR1 reads MNHEY; CDR2 reads SVGAGI. The CDR3, as DNA: TGTGCCAGCAGTGCTGACTACCAAGAGACCCAGTACTTC. Its translation is CASSADYQETQYF.

The chain has TRBV6-6 and TRBJ1-4; TRBD1 matches 7 bases. Losses at the gene ends were 5 bases for V and 8 bases for J; bases not matched to a gene: 11. CDR3 length: 15 amino acids. The germline CDR1 and CDR2 sequences are MNHNY and SVGAGI (reference sequence). The CDR3 nucleotides read TGTGCCAGCAGTGGGACGACAGGGATGAGCGAAAAACTGTTTTTT. It yields the protein CASSGTTGMSEKLFF.

V is TRBV19 and J is TRBJ2-3; D is possibly TRBD1 (5 bases). The CDR3 covers 14 residues. The germline V and J ends were trimmed by 10 bases and 3 bases, with 17 bases remaining between them. Germline lookup yields CDR1 LNHDA and CDR2 SQIVND (reference sequence). As DNA, the CDR3 is TGTGCCACCCAAGACAGTACGTTGACAGATACGCAGTATTTT. Its translation is CATQDSTLTDTQYF.

The chain uses TRBV28 and TRBJ1-2; 7 nucleotides match TRBD1. J lost 4 bases, V lost 5 bases, and 7 bases had no gene match. The CDR3 sequence is 14 residues long. Germline values: CDR1 MDHEN, CDR2 SYDVKM. The CDR3 nucleotides are TGTGCCAGCAGTGAAACGACAGGGATCTATGGCTACACCTTC. Residues: CASSETTGIYGYTF.